This T cell receptor beta chain was captured in a study of control samples from healthy donors and cancer patients (dated by TCRdb to 2018 to 2021). Library prep was done by the immunoSEQ multiplex PCR assay. TCRdb holds this immuneACCESS table with in-frame rearrangements only. Some clones are missing; in checked studies, unresolved V genes explain under half, and the rest has no known cause. The sample table holds 90,000 to 100,000 clones, of which around 90% were seen once. The ten largest clones represent approximately 14% of the sample. V and J lose 8 bases and 0 bases, and a span of 10 bases separates them. The CDR3, cysteine through phenylalanine, is 12 amino acids long. The DNA shown is the 36-base CDR3, in frame from base 1. CDR1 and CDR2 are drawn from the germline V gene (reference sequence): GTSNPN, SVGIG. To note about this clone: Its antigen specificity is not known. No qualities accompany the bases; no much larger clone lies one base away.

The specimen was blood. The source is a woman aged 70-85 years in good health. The rearrangement joined TRBV30 to TRBJ1-1; the D segment cannot be called with confidence. The CDR3 region has the sequence CARTDMNTEAFF. The sequence in DNA is TGTGCCCGGACCGATATGAACACTGAAGCTTTCTTT.